Described below is a single TCR beta chain sequence and its context. Its antigen is still unknown. The repertoire was sequenced with immunoSEQ multiplex PCR; TCRdb's copy has only in-frame clones and lacks some. Of around 14,000 clones in the sample, 70% to 75% were seen once. Germline-derived CDR1 and CDR2 are MNHEY and SVGAGI. The CDR3 runs to 14 residues. V lost 3 bases and J 0 bases, leaving 6 bases between the germline ends. The data belong to a study of OX40 agonist ivuxolimab in advanced cancers. Overall study findings and caveats: The study found among the lowest clonal expansion in partial responders at 0.1-3.0 mg/kg. Mean expanded clone counts were higher in CD8+ than CD4+ T cells.

The chain employs TRBV6-5 and TRBJ1-3; D remains unclear. The source material was CD4+ or CD8+ T cells sorted from blood, sampled in a trial of the OX40 agonist ivuxolimab. The receptor comes from an adult with an advanced solid tumor such as melanoma, head and neck, liver or kidney cancer. CDR3 loop: CASSYRGSGNTIYF. CDR3 DNA sequence: TGTGCCAGCAGTTATAGAGGCTCTGGAAACACCATATATTTT.